A selection of T cell receptor beta chains follows, all from one sample in a study of blood T cell repertoires in COVID-19. Method: immunoSEQ multiplex PCR; TCRdb's copy keeps in-frame clones and lacks some. The table records about 49,000 clones, about 90% of them present only once. The sample was peripheral blood. These receptors originate from a human donor in a cohort sampled during active COVID-19. Both conserved end residues are part of each CDR3. D genes are given only for firm matches. Where a row states a size, it is once, few, many or the class of an expanded clone; other rows omit it.

clone size: .
J gene: TRBJ1-1
V gene: TRBV30
D gene: .
CDR3 DNA: TGTGCCTGGAGTGTCGGACAGCTGAACACTGAAGCTTTCTTT
CDR3 protein: CAWSVGQLNTEAFF

clone size: .
J gene: TRBJ1-2
V gene: TRBV10-1
D gene: .
CDR3 DNA: TGCGCCAGCAGTGACAGCCTAGGCTATGGCTACACCTTC
CDR3 protein: CASSDSLGYGYTF

clone size: .
J gene: TRBJ2-1
V gene: TRBV15
D gene: TRBD1
CDR3 DNA: TGTGCCACCAGCAGGAGGACAGGGTCTTACAATGAGCAGTTCTTC
CDR3 protein: CATSRRTGSYNEQFF

clone size: .
J gene: TRBJ2-3
V gene: TRBV7-8
D gene: .
CDR3 DNA: TGTGCCAGCAGCTTAGCGTGGCTAAACGGCGGTACGCAGTATTTT
CDR3 protein: CASSLAWLNGGTQYF

clone size: .
J gene: TRBJ2-7
V gene: TRBV7-6
D gene: TRBD1
CDR3 DNA: TGTGCCAGCAGCCCCTGGGACAGGGGTTCATACGAGCAGTACTTC
CDR3 protein: CASSPWDRGSYEQYF

clone size: .
J gene: TRBJ1-1
V gene: TRBV9
D gene: .
CDR3 DNA: TGTGCCAGCGGCGCGGAGGACACTGAAGCTTTCTTT
CDR3 protein: CASGAEDTEAFF

clone size: .
J gene: TRBJ2-3
V gene: TRBV21-1
D gene: .
CDR3 DNA: TGTGCCAGCAGCAAGGGTAGGGGGACCTGCACAGATACGCAGTATTTT
CDR3 protein: CASSKGRGTCTDTQYF

clone size: .
J gene: TRBJ1-2
V gene: TRBV28
D gene: .
CDR3 DNA: TGTGCCAGCAGTCTTCTCGGATGGAGTAACTATGGCTACACCTTC
CDR3 protein: CASSLLGWSNYGYTF

clone size: .
J gene: TRBJ2-1
V gene: TRBV7-2
D gene: TRBD1
CDR3 DNA: TGTGCCAGCAGCTTCACCGGGACAGGGAACAATGAGCAGTTCTTC
CDR3 protein: CASSFTGTGNNEQFF

clone size: .
J gene: TRBJ2-1
V gene: TRBV9
D gene: .
CDR3 DNA: TGTGCCAGCAGCGTAACCGGGACAGGGACTAGTACCACTCAATCCTACAATGAGCAGTTCTTC
CDR3 protein: CASSVTGTGTSTTQSYNEQFF

clone size: .
J gene: TRBJ2-7
V gene: TRBV7-2
D gene: TRBD2
CDR3 DNA: TGTGCCAGCAGCTGGATGGAGCCGGGACTAGCGGGCCTCTACGAGCAGTACTTC
CDR3 protein: CASSWMEPGLAGLYEQYF

clone size: .
J gene: TRBJ2-5
V gene: TRBV1
D gene: .
CDR3 DNA: TGCACCAGCAGCCTAGTTCCCCCTTTGGGGAAGACGGGGGAGACCCAGTACTTC
CDR3 protein: CTSSLVPPLGKTGETQYF

clone size: once
J gene: TRBJ1-1
V gene: TRBV2
D gene: TRBD1
CDR3 DNA: TGTGCCAGCAATGGCAGGGGGTTTGGAGCTTTCTTT
CDR3 protein: CASNGRGFGAFF

clone size: .
J gene: TRBJ1-4
V gene: TRBV15
D gene: TRBD1
CDR3 DNA: TGTGCCACCAGCAGAAGGGGGGACAGTACAGAAAAACTGTTTTTT
CDR3 protein: CATSRRGDSTEKLFF

clone size: .
J gene: TRBJ2-2
V gene: TRBV7-9
D gene: .
CDR3 DNA: TGTGCCAGCAGGACTTGGACATCTACCGGGGAGCTGTTTTTT
CDR3 protein: CASRTWTSTGELFF

clone size: .
J gene: TRBJ1-2
V gene: TRBV5-6
D gene: TRBD1
CDR3 DNA: TGTGCCAGCAGCTCTGTGCCCGCCCAGGGGGCGACGGGCTACACCTTC
CDR3 protein: CASSSVPAQGATGYTF

clone size: .
J gene: TRBJ2-1
V gene: TRBV19
D gene: TRBD2
CDR3 DNA: TGTGCCAGTAGTATCCCTAGCGGGAGTAGAAATGAGCAGTTCTTC
CDR3 protein: CASSIPSGSRNEQFF

clone size: .
J gene: TRBJ2-7
V gene: TRBV19
D gene: TRBD2
CDR3 DNA: TGTGCCAGTAGCGGGAGGGCCCTTTACGAGCAGTACTTC
CDR3 protein: CASSGRALYEQYF

clone size: few
J gene: TRBJ1-4
V gene: TRBV9
D gene: TRBD1
CDR3 DNA: TGTGCCAGCAGCGTAGCAGGGGGCGCGCGTGAAAAACTGTTTTTT
CDR3 protein: CASSVAGGAREKLFF

clone size: .
J gene: TRBJ2-3
V gene: TRBV11-2
D gene: .
CDR3 DNA: TGTGCCAGCAGCGTGACGAGGGCAGATACGCAGTATTTT
CDR3 protein: CASSVTRADTQYF

clone size: .
J gene: TRBJ1-1
V gene: TRBV6-5
D gene: TRBD1
CDR3 DNA: TGTGCCAGCAGTCACGGGACAGAGAGCGCTGAAGCTTTCTTT
CDR3 protein: CASSHGTESAEAFF

clone size: .
J gene: TRBJ2-1
V gene: TRBV18
D gene: .
CDR3 DNA: TGTGCCAGCTCACCCAAAGGACACGGAAATGAGCAGTTCTTC
CDR3 protein: CASSPKGHGNEQFF

clone size: .
J gene: TRBJ2-7
V gene: TRBV7-2
D gene: TRBD2
CDR3 DNA: TGTGCCAGCAGCTCATCTAGCGGGAGGCGCTACGAGCAGTACTTC
CDR3 protein: CASSSSSGRRYEQYF

clone size: .
J gene: TRBJ2-3
V gene: TRBV4-3
D gene: TRBD2
CDR3 DNA: TGCGCCAGCAGCCAAGGACTAGCGGGGACAGATACGCAGTATTTT
CDR3 protein: CASSQGLAGTDTQYF

clone size: .
J gene: TRBJ1-4
V gene: TRBV5-3
D gene: .
CDR3 DNA: TGTGCCAGAAGCTTCCACAGGGACCCGTCTAATGAAAAACTGTTTTTT
CDR3 protein: CARSFHRDPSNEKLFF